Listed here is a single TCR beta chain. The antigen remains unidentified. The data are from a study of cytomegalovirus exposure and HLA in healthy donors. Across the whole study: Genetic ancestry analysis placed 75% to 85% of the roughly 400 donors that were genotyped in the Caucasian-associated cluster. General study points: In a later analysis, donors in an Asian-associated ancestry cluster reportedly had fewer N-insertions in productive TCRs than the cohort mean.

The PCR employed 60 Vbeta primers together with 13 Jbeta primers. Repertoires were generated with immunoSEQ multiplex PCR, while TCRdb's copy carries only in-frame clones and drops some. This sample's table reports about 130,000 clones. The source is a man in his forties in good health and CMV-seronegative. The specimen sequenced was PBMCs.

The CDR3 here is CASSTIGTGDYEQYF. CDR3 bases: TGTGCCAGTAGTACCATCGGGACAGGGGACTACGAGCAGTACTTC. This chain links TRBV19 with TRBJ2-7, with 10 positions matching TRBD1. Per the germline V gene, CDR1 is LNHDA and CDR2 is SQIVND (reference sequence). This CDR3 has 15 amino acids. After removal of 4 bases from V and 3 bases from J, the junction contained 6 bases not matched to a gene.